This TCR beta chain was sequenced during a study of cytomegalovirus exposure and HLA in healthy donors. CDR1 is SNHLY, CDR2 FYNNEI, per germline. Trimming pared 5 bases from V and 0 bases from J, leaving 7 bases between. The CDR3 has 13 amino acids. This PCR relied on a set of 60 Vbeta primers and 13 Jbeta primers. Data came from immunoSEQ multiplex PCR; TCRdb stores just in-frame clones and leaves some out. The sample has 100,000 to 150,000 clones. Specimen: PBMCs. The TCR comes from a woman in her thirties or forties in good health and CMV-seronegative. The chain links TRBV2 to TRBJ1-2; the D is unclear. CDR3 loop: CASSPGANYGYTF. The CDR3 DNA follows: TGTGCCAGCAGTCCGGGTGCTAACTATGGCTACACCTTC.